What follows are 31 T cell receptor beta chains derived from one specimen sequenced in a study of regulatory T cells in long-lasting Graves disease. Documented time point: newly diagnosed GD, antithyroid drugs for less than 3 months. Researchers made the TCR library from RNA that was extracted from PBMCs. iRepertoire HTBI primers and Arm-PCR of CDR3 regions built TCR beta libraries. TCRdb reprocessed the multiplex PCR reads via MiXCR and lists one record per CDR3 protein. The top ten hold approximately 12% of the sample, which has 550,000 to 650,000 distinct CDR3 sequences, 15% to 20% seen once. These data were also filed under a second study, of T cells in Graves' hyperthyroidism and ophthalmopathy.

The specimen comprised peripheral blood mononuclear cells (PBMCs), sampled at new diagnosis, from a patient treated with antithyroid drugs. All receptors come from a man younger than 30 with Graves disease.

At least ten counts were recorded for this clonotype. The chain combines TRBV2 with TRBJ2-7, with TRBD2 identical over 12 bases. The V gene end was trimmed by 4 bases and the J gene end by 6 bases; junction bases not matched to a gene: 7. The germline CDR1 and CDR2 sequences are SNHLY and FYNNEI. The CDR3 covers 15 residues. The CDR3 protein is CASSGTGTSGSEQYF. CDR3 DNA: TGTGCCAGCAGTGGCACCGGGACTAGCGGGTCCGAGCAGTACTTC.

This clonotype came up many times. This chain links TRBV5-1 with TRBJ2-3; D ambiguous. The CDR3 consists of 14 residues. Germline V gene lookup returns CDR1 SGHRS and CDR2 YFSETQ. Trimming cost V 2 bases and J 2 bases, with 9 bases left between them. CDR3 in amino acids: CASSFGLNTDTQYF. DNA of the CDR3: TGCGCCAGCAGCTTCGGGTTGAACACAGATACGCAGTATTTT.

This clonotype has a count of ten or more. The genes are TRBV5-1 and TRBJ2-1; D gene ambiguous. CDR3 size: 16 residues. The ends were cut back, 4 bases at V and 0 bases at J, with 14 bases in the middle. CDR1 SGHRS and CDR2 YFSETQ come from the germline V gene. The CDR3 here is CASSEDSRASYNEQFF. Here the CDR3 DNA reads TGCGCCAGCAGCGAAGACTCCCGAGCCTCCTACAATGAGCAGTTCTTC. Together with reference TRBV5-1 and TRBJ2-1, the CDR3 gives the full variable domain: KAGVTQTPRYLIKTRGQQVTLSCSPISGHRSVSWYQQTPGQGLQFLFEYFSETQRNKGNFPGRFSGRQFSNSRSEMNVSTLELGDSALYLCASSEDSRASYNEQFFGPGTRLTVL.

V gene TRBV28 combines with J gene TRBJ1-2, with D tentatively TRBD1 (6 bases). The CDR3 is 15 residues long. V was trimmed by 3 bases and J by 1 base, leaving 12 bases between them. Germline assignment: CDR1 MDHEN and CDR2 SYDVKM. The DNA of the CDR3 is TGTGCCAGCAGTTTCAAGGACAGAGTTAACTATGGCTACACCTTC. Translation gives CASSFKDRVNYGYTF.

V usage is TRBV4-1 and J usage is TRBJ2-7, with TRBD1 identical over 7 bases. Germline V lookup: CDR1 MGHRA, CDR2 YSYEKL. This CDR3 is built from 15 residues. J gave up 3 bases and V 4 bases, and 9 bases lay outside the gene matches. The CDR3 region is CASSLSRQGNYEQYF. The CDR3 DNA sequence: TGCGCCAGCAGCCTTTCTCGACAGGGAAACTACGAGCAGTACTTC.

This clonotype came up many times. The chain joins TRBV2 to TRBJ2-7, with no clear D. Trimming removed 10 bases at V and 1 base at J, with 14 bases between. The CDR3 runs 13 residues. Germline-derived CDR1 and CDR2 are SNHLY and FYNNEI. The DNA of the CDR3 is TGTGCCACAGCGTGGGGTCCTTCCTACGAGCAGTACTTC. This gives the protein CATAWGPSYEQYF.

In this sample, this clonotype turned up a few times. The rearrangement uses TRBV30 and TRBJ2-3, with D possibly TRBD2 on 6 matching bases. Germline-derived CDR1 and CDR2 are GTSNPN and SVGIG (reference sequence). The CDR3 length is 17 residues. Trimming took 1 base from V and 1 from J, leaving 18 bases between them. The CDR3 coding sequence is TGTGCCTGGAGTGATTTGGGGGGAGCCCCTGGCACAGATACGCAGTATTTT. It codes for CAWSDLGGAPGTDTQYF.

The chain recombines TRBV9 with TRBJ2-7; 8 bases fit TRBD1. J gave up 3 bases and V 3 bases, and 5 bases lay outside the gene matches. The CDR3 is 14 residues long. Germline values: CDR1 SGDLS, CDR2 YYNGEE. The CDR3 reads CASSAPGQVYEQYF. In nucleotides, the CDR3 is TGTGCCAGCAGCGCCCCGGGACAGGTCTACGAGCAGTACTTC.

This clonotype has only a few counts. The CDR3 protein is CASSPERGQFF. Written as DNA, the CDR3 is TGTGCCAGCAGCCCCGAAAGGGGGCAGTTCTTC. The rearrangement links TRBV11-2 to TRBJ2-1, with a tentative D call TRBD1 (5 bases). Per germline, CDR1 SGHAT and CDR2 FQNNGV. CDR3 length: 11 residues. Trimming shortened V by 5 bases and J by 12 bases, and 11 bases separated the two germline ends.

This clonotype turned up a few times. The V call is TRBV20-1, the J call TRBJ2-3; 9 bases line up with TRBD2. Per germline, CDR1 DFQATT and CDR2 SNEGSKA (reference sequence). The CDR3 is made up of 16 amino acids. V lost 2 bases, J lost 2 bases, and 8 bases stayed unmatched. As DNA, the CDR3 is TGCAGTGCTAGACCCTTACTAGCGGGCGTCACAGATACGCAGTATTTT. Amino acid sequence: CSARPLLAGVTDTQYF.

The rearrangement uses TRBV12-3 or TRBV12-4 and TRBJ1-1; TRBD1 aligns across 10 bases. CDR3 length: 16 amino acids. V dropped 1 base and J dropped 4; count of bases not matched to a gene: 6. In DNA form, the CDR3 reads TGTGCCAGCAGTTTAGGACAGGGGGCCGGAGGCACTGAAGCTTTCTTT. Protein product: CASSLGQGAGGTEAFF.

This clonotype occurred many times. The chain uses TRBV20-1 and TRBJ2-5; D gene uncertain. The length of the CDR3 is 14 residues. V lost 3 bases to trimming and J lost 4 bases, with 15 bases between them. Germline-derived CDR1 and CDR2 are DFQATT and SNEGSKA (reference sequence). The CDR3 protein is CSASVALGLETQYF. The CDR3 region has the DNA TGCAGTGCTAGCGTCGCCCTGGGCCTAGAGACCCAGTACTTC.

This clonotype turned up a few times. The CDR3 nucleotides read TGTGCCAGCAGCTTAAGGGTGCTCTTCACAGATACGCAGTATTTT. It encodes CASSLRVLFTDTQYF. V gene TRBV7-9 combines with J gene TRBJ2-3; no reliable D call. The germline V gene has CDR1 SEHNR and CDR2 FQNEAQ (reference sequence). The CDR3 runs 15 residues. Trimming left V 2 bases short and J 2 bases short, with 11 bases between.

This clonotype was detected ten times or more. This chain joins TRBV7-2 and TRBJ2-1; D is possibly TRBD1 or TRBD2 (5 bases each). CDR3 length: 15 residues. Germline V lookup: CDR1 SGHTA, CDR2 FQGNSA. V was trimmed by 5 bases and J by 2 bases, leaving 13 bases between them. DNA of the CDR3: TGTGCCAGCAGCCCAGGGAGAGGGGCCTACAATGAGCAGTTCTTC. Its protein product is CASSPGRGAYNEQFF.

This clonotype occurred a few times. The chain joins TRBV5-1 to TRBJ1-1, with 8 bases aligning to TRBD1. Per germline, CDR1 SGHRS and CDR2 YFSETQ. The CDR3 contains 16 residues. V lost 0 bases and J lost 2; bases outside the gene matches: 6. DNA for the CDR3: TGCGCCAGCAGCTTGGTACCGGGACAGGACAACACTGAAGCTTTCTTT. The encoded protein is CASSLVPGQDNTEAFF.

The chain recombines TRBV27 with TRBJ2-7; weak D call: TRBD1 (5 bases). The V gene's germline CDR1 is MNHEY and CDR2 SMNVEV (reference sequence). CDR3 length: 14 residues. V dropped 7 bases and J dropped 6 bases, with 19 bases sitting between them. CDR3: CASKYPGPTGEQYF. The CDR3 coding sequence is TGTGCCAGCAAATACCCTGGCCCTACAGGCGAGCAGTACTTC.

Worth noting for this clonotype: It is likely a read error: a sequence one base away is far more abundant. The chain recombines TRBV6-2 or TRBV6-3 with TRBJ2-7; D may be TRBD2 (5 bases). The CDR3 covers 15 residues. Germline V CDR1 and CDR2: MNHEY, SVGEGT. The CDR3 coding sequence is TGTGCCAGCAGTCGCGAGGCGGCGGGTGGCTACGGGCAGTACTTC. Translation gives CASSREAAGGYGQYF.

This clonotype was seen a few times. The rearrangement joins TRBV12-3 or TRBV12-4 to TRBJ1-2; the D is unclear. The CDR3 spans 15 residues. V was pared by 6 bases and J by 1 base, with 15 bases between. CDR3 in DNA: TGTGCCAGCAGCAAAAAGAGAACTGGTAACTATGGCTACACCTTC. Its protein product is CASSKKRTGNYGYTF.

Ten or more counts support this clonotype. V gene TRBV28 combines with J gene TRBJ2-7; a weak D match, TRBD2 (5 bases). This CDR3 spans 14 amino acids. In germline, CDR1 is MDHEN, CDR2 SYDVKM. V was trimmed by 11 bases and J by 2 bases, leaving 19 bases between them. The CDR3, as DNA: TGTGCCTGCCATAAGGAGGTTTTCCCCTACGAGCAGTACTTC. Its protein is CACHKEVFPYEQYF.

Ten or more counts support this clonotype. One junction end disagrees with the germline gene, perhaps due to a read error. This chain uses TRBV3-1 with TRBJ2-1, with D tentatively TRBD2 (6 bases). This CDR3 comprises 16 residues. Germline values: CDR1 LGHDT, CDR2 YNNKEL (reference sequence). The CDR3 DNA is TGTGCCAGCAGCCCGACGACGGGAGTGCGGAACAATGAGCAATTCTTC. The encoded protein is CASSPTTGVRNNEQFF.

Ten or more counts support this clonotype. The gene calls are TRBV6-1 and TRBJ2-5, with D unclear. The CDR3 loop spans 13 amino acids. V gave up 6 bases and J gave up 0 bases, with 8 bases separating them. Germline V gives CDR1 MNHNS, CDR2 SASEGT. The CDR3 sequence is CASSDPYQETQYF. In DNA, the CDR3 is TGTGCCAGCAGCGATCCGTACCAAGAGACCCAGTACTTC.

In this sample, this clonotype turned up many times. The junction shows a germline mismatch at one end, possibly a read error. This chain connects TRBV5-1 to TRBJ2-3; D gene unclear. The CDR3 totals 12 residues. Germline V gene data show CDR1 as SGHRS and CDR2 as YFSETQ. CDR3 bases: TGTGCCAGCAGCTTAGGCTCTAATACGCAGTATTTT. It translates to CASSLGSNTQYF. Full variable domain (rest looked up from reference TRBV5-1 and TRBJ2-3): KAGVTQTPRYLIKTRGQQVTLSCSPISGHRSVSWYQQTPGQGLQFLFEYFSETQRNKGNFPGRFSGRQFSNSRSEMNVSTLELGDSALYLCASSLGSNTQYFGPGTRLTVL.

This clonotype was found a few times. This chain links TRBV5-6 with TRBJ2-3; D is possibly TRBD1 (5 bases). V was pared by 1 base and J by 2 bases, with 14 bases between. Germline-derived CDR1 and CDR2 are SGHDT and YYEEEE. The CDR3 has 16 residues. CDR3 amino acids: CASSLPGRVHTDTQYF. In nucleotides, the CDR3 is TGTGCCAGCAGCTTGCCGGGCAGGGTTCACACAGATACGCAGTATTTT.

This clonotype was found many times. The chain couples TRBV2 to TRBJ1-4; tentatively, D is TRBD1 (6 bases). Germline CDR1 reads SNHLY; CDR2 reads FYNNEI. The CDR3 extends over 14 amino acids. The germline V and J ends were trimmed by 1 base and 7 bases, with 10 bases remaining between them. The CDR3 nucleotides read TGTGCCAGCAGTGAAGAGTCAGGGGTTGAAAAACTGTTTTTT. It specifies CASSEESGVEKLFF.

The chain couples TRBV11-3 to TRBJ2-1; D is perhaps TRBD2 (5 bases). The CDR3 has 17 residues. Germline V CDR1 and CDR2: SGHNT, YENEEA. V lost 3 bases to trimming and J lost 6 bases, with 21 bases between them. CDR3 sequence: CASSFSEGISGFNEQFF. CDR3 nucleotides: TGTGCCAGCAGCTTTAGCGAGGGAATTAGTGGTTTCAATGAGCAGTTCTTC.

In its sample, this clonotype was seen many times. This chain links TRBV6-1 with TRBJ1-1, with D possibly matching TRBD1 (5 bases). The V gene lost 3 bases and the J gene lost 7 bases, with 6 bases spanning the gap. CDR1 and CDR2 from the germline V gene are MNHNS and SASEGT. The CDR3 spans 11 residues. The CDR3 is CASSEDIEAFF. The CDR3 DNA is TGTGCCAGCAGTGAGGACATTGAAGCTTTCTTT.

The CDR3 is CASSQDQGSYNEQFF. CDR3 nucleotides: TGCGCCAGCAGCCAAGACCAGGGCTCCTACAATGAGCAGTTCTTC. V and J are TRBV4-1 and TRBJ2-1, with a weak D call TRBD1 (5 bases). Germline V CDR1 and CDR2: MGHRA, YSYEKL. Trimming shortened V by 0 bases and J by 0 bases, and 6 bases separated the two germline ends. The CDR3 totals 15 residues.

The sample holds many counts of this clonotype. J is TRBJ2-7 and V is TRBV30; no clear D. V lost 3 bases to trimming and J lost 5 bases, with 14 bases between them. The CDR3 is 13 residues long. The V gene's germline CDR1 is GTSNPN and CDR2 SVGIG (reference sequence). The CDR3 loop is CAWRFYSHDEQYF. CDR3 nucleotides: TGTGCCTGGAGGTTTTACAGTCATGACGAGCAGTACTTC.

This clonotype was observed a handful of times. The rearrangement uses TRBV14 and TRBJ2-3, with no clear D. This CDR3 has 15 residues. V was pared by 0 bases and J by 2 bases, with 9 bases between. Germline V gene data show CDR1 as SGHDN and CDR2 as FVKESK. CDR3 sequence: CASSQDWRVTDTQYF. Here the CDR3 DNA reads TGTGCCAGCAGCCAAGATTGGAGAGTCACAGATACGCAGTATTTT.

This clonotype was counted at least ten times. The chain has TRBV11-3 and TRBJ2-7, with 9 nucleotides matching TRBD1. This CDR3 is built from 14 residues. Germline CDR1 is SGHNT and CDR2 is YENEEA. V shed 5 bases, J shed 5 bases, and the junction held 7 bases outside the gene matches. CDR3 amino acids: CASSLTGGIDEQYF. CDR3 coding DNA: TGTGCCAGCAGCCTGACAGGGGGAATCGACGAGCAGTACTTC. The entire variable domain, with the rest obtained from reference TRBV11-3 and TRBJ2-7, is as follows: EAGVVQSPRYKIIEKKQPVAFWCNPISGHNTLYWYLQNLGQGPELLIRYENEEAVDDSQLPKDRFSAERLKGVDSTLKIQPAELGDSAVYLCASSLTGGIDEQYFGPGTRLTVT.

The V and J genes are TRBV12-5 and TRBJ2-1; TRBD2 matches at 12 bases. V gave up 5 bases and J gave up 7 bases; unmatched junction bases: 9. CDR1 and CDR2 from the germline V gene are LGHNT and FRNRAP. CDR3 length: 16 residues. CDR3 amino acids: CASGEHPSGRGNEQFF. Written as DNA, the CDR3 is TGTGCTAGTGGTGAGCACCCTAGCGGGAGGGGGAATGAGCAGTTCTTC. The whole variable domain, filled in from reference TRBV12-5 and TRBJ2-1, reads DARVTQTPRHKVTEMGQEVTMRCQPILGHNTVFWYRQTMMQGLELLAYFRNRAPLDDSGMPKDRFSAEMPDATLATLKIQPSEPRDSAVYFCASGEHPSGRGNEQFFGPGTRLTVL.